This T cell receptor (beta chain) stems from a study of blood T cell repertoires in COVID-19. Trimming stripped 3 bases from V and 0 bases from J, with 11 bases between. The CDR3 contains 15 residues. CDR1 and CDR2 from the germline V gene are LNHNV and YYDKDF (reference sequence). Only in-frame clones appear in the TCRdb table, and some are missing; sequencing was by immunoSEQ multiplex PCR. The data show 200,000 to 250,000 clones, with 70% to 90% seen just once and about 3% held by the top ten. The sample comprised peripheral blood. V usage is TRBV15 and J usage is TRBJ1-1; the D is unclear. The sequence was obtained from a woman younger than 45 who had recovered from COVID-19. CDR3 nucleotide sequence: TGTGCCACCAGCAGGGCGGGCAGCATGAACACTGAAGCTTTCTTT. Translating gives CATSRAGSMNTEAFF.